This T cell receptor beta chain was sequenced during a study of blood T cell repertoires in COVID-19. The count of this clone is one. Generated by immunoSEQ multiplex PCR, the TCRdb table keeps only in-frame clones and is missing some. The sample comprises around 700,000 clones, approximately 90% of which are singletons, and about 0.24% rests with the top ten. Germline CDR1 reads LNHDA; CDR2 reads SQIVND (reference sequence). The CDR3 sequence is 12 residues long. V dropped 3 bases and J dropped 6 bases, with 8 bases sitting between them. The sample comprised peripheral blood. The chain employs TRBV19 and TRBJ1-1; D is perhaps TRBD1 (6 bases). The TCR comes from a woman aged 18-29 years with acute or convalescent COVID-19. This CDR3 reads CASSIRGPEAFF. CDR3 DNA sequence: TGTGCCAGTAGTATCAGGGGTCCTGAAGCTTTCTTT. Full variable domain (remainder filled in from reference TRBV19 and TRBJ1-1): DGGITQSPKYLFRKEGQNVTLSCEQNLNHDAMYWYRQDPGQGLRLIYYSQIVNDFQKGDIAEGYSVSREKKESFPLTVTSAQKNPTAFYLCASSIRGPEAFFGQGTRLTVV.